This T cell receptor beta chain was observed in a study of T cell repertoires in cytomegalovirus infection. Study background: In public TCR beta signatures, there were indications of both CMV infection and matching HLA type. Regarding the study as a whole: CMV carriers having the relevant HLA were flagged by cumulative public TCR beta family frequency. Dominating the ex vivo response were TCR beta clonotypes that were CMV-specific and HLA-C-restricted.

TCRdb re-called the reads through MiXCR, storing one row per CDR3 protein. Here the sample spans around 550,000 distinct CDR3 sequences, more than 25% being singletons. A few counts support this clonotype. Its specificity is unknown. The ends were cut back, 1 base at V and 2 bases at J, with 5 bases in the middle. The CDR3 is made up of 13 amino acids. Germline lookup yields CDR1 LNHDA and CDR2 SQIVND (reference sequence). Sequenced sample: PBMCs. The V gene is TRBV19, the J gene TRBJ1-1, with D unclear. This TCR derives from a human donor in good health (CMV status not recorded). Some clones in this sample may be carry-over from other donors' samples. CDR3 in amino acids: CASSIVRNTEAFF. In nucleotides, the CDR3 is TGTGCCAGTAGTATAGTAAGAAACACTGAAGCTTTCTTT.